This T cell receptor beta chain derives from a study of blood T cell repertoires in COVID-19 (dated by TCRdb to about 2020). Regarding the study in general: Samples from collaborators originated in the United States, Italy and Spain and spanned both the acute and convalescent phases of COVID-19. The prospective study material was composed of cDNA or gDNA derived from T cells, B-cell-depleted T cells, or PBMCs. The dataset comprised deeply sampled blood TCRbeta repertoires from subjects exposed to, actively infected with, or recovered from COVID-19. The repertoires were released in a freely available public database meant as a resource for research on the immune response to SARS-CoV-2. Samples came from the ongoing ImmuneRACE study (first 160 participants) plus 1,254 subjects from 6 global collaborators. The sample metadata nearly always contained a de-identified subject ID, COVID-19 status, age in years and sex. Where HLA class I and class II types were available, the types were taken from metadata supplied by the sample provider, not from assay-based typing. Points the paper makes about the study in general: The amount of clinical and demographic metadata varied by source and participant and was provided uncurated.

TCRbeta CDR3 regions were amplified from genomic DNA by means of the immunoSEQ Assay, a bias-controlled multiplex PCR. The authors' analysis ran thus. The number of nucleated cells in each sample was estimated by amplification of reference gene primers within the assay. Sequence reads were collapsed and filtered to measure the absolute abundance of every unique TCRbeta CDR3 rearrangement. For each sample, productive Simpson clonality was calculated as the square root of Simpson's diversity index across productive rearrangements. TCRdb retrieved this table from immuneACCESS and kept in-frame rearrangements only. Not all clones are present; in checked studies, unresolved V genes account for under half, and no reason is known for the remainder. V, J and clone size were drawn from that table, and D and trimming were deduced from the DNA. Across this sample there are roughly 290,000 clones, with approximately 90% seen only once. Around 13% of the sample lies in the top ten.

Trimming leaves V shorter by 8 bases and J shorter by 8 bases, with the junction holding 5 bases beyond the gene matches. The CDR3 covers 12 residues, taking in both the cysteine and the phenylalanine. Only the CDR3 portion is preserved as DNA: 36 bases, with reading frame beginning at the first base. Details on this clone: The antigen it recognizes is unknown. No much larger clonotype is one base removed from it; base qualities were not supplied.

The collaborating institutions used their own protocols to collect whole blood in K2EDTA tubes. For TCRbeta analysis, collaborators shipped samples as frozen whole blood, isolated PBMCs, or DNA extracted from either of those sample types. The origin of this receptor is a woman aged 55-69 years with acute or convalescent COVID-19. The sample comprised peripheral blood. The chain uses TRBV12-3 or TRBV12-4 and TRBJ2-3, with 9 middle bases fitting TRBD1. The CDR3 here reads CASRPTGGTQYF. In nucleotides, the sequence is TGTGCCAGCCGACCGACAGGGGGTACGCAGTATTTT.